This record concerns one T cell receptor (beta chain) sequence. Its antigen remains unidentified. This sample was included in a study of vaccination and CD4 T cells after COVID-19. Study in general: The study collected post-vaccine samples a median around 67 days after dose two, with a range of 14 to 241. Cellular stimulation was performed using overlapping spike peptides derived from SARS-CoV-2, HCoV-NL63, HCoV-OC43 and HCoV-229E.

Described treatment: approximately nine-day PBMC culture with coronavirus spike peptide pools or control peptides (ViraFEST assay). From the unexposed donor, CD4+ T cells were collected ahead of the COVID-19 pandemic (2011-2018). Once peptide pools had expanded antigen-specific T cells, ViraFEST sequenced TCRs. At days 3 and 7, half the medium was exchanged for fresh IL-2 medium. Cultured CD4+ T cell DNA was sequenced using the Oncomine TCR Beta short-read assay. MiXCR was run by TCRdb on the PCR reads, yielding one entry per CDR3 protein. The sample shows 4,000 or so distinct CDR3 sequences, around 60% of them seen only once. Germline-derived CDR1 and CDR2 are SNHLY and FYNNEI. After removal of 1 base from V and 8 bases from J, the junction contained 6 bases not matched to a gene. The CDR3 extends over 14 amino acids.

This sequence joins TRBV2 and TRBJ1-2, with TRBD1 identical over 8 bases. This sequence was found in a human donor in good health. The material sequenced was CD4+ T cells from blood, cultured in vitro. CDR3 nucleotide sequence: TGTGCCAGCAGTGAAGAGCTTGGGACAGGAGGCTACACCTTC. This translates into CASSEELGTGGYTF.